A single sample is the source of the 7 T cell receptor beta chains below, sequenced in a study of blood T cells in healthy people across ages. A second PCR, run for about 7 to 12 cycles, used a sample-barcoded 5' primer plus a J-beta primer mix. Using its own MiXCR run on the 5' RACE reads, TCRdb lists one record per CDR3 protein. The repertoire holds about 1.4 million distinct CDR3 sequences, with roughly 60% as singletons. Sample: blood. Source of these receptors: a man aged 18 to 29 in good health.

This chain uses TRBV12-3 or TRBV12-4 with TRBJ2-1; D gene unclear. The CDR3 runs to 13 residues. V lost 5 bases and J 6 bases, leaving 11 bases between the germline ends. The CDR3 sequence: CASSVVSINEQFF. The DNA of the CDR3 is TGTGCCAGCAGTGTAGTTAGTATCAATGAGCAGTTCTTC.

This sequence joins TRBV4-2 and TRBJ2-2, with 7 nucleotides matching TRBD2. The CDR3 contains 16 residues. J gave up 8 bases and V 6 bases, and 15 bases lay outside the gene matches. Germline CDR1 and CDR2: LGHNA and YNFKEQ. DNA of the CDR3: TGTGCCAGCAGTTATCCCAGCGGGGTATCGAAGGGGGAGCTGTTTTTT. It is translated as CASSYPSGVSKGELFF.

This clonotype was seen a few times. The rearrangement uses TRBV27 and TRBJ2-7; the D gene could be TRBD1 or TRBD2 (5 bases each). The V end was cut by 6 bases, the J end by 1 base, with 10 bases between. This CDR3 spans 13 amino acids. Germline V gene sequence: CDR1 MNHEY, CDR2 SMNVEV (reference sequence). The CDR3 nucleotides are TGTGCCAGCAGAGGGACGAATTCCTACGAGCAGTACTTC. Encoded protein: CASRGTNSYEQYF.

This chain joins TRBV6-2 or TRBV6-3 and TRBJ2-7; TRBD1 or TRBD2 may be the D gene (5 bases each). The CDR3 has 17 amino acids. The germline CDR1 and CDR2 sequences are MNHEY and SVGEGT. V gave up 8 bases and J gave up 0 bases, with 23 bases separating them. CDR3: CASRPYIRDPNSYEQYF. The CDR3 nucleotides read TGTGCCAGCCGACCCTATATCCGGGACCCGAACTCCTACGAGCAGTACTTC.

This clonotype was picked up a small number of times. The chain carries TRBV5-1 and TRBJ2-5; a possible D gene is TRBD1 (8 bases). The germline gives CDR1 SGHRS, CDR2 YFSETQ. V was shortened by 1 base and J by 2 bases, with 18 bases between the two germline ends. The CDR3 sequence is 17 residues long. Here the CDR3 DNA reads TGCGCCAGCAGCTTGAGCGGGGAGACAGGGGCACAAGAGACCCAGTACTTC. Translating it yields CASSLSGETGAQETQYF.

V is TRBV18 and J is TRBJ2-3, with no clear D. V lost 6 bases, J lost 2 bases, and 15 bases lay in between. Looked up from germline, CDR1 is KGHSH and CDR2 is LQKENI. The CDR3 is 15 residues long. DNA of the CDR3: TGTGCCAGCTCGGTTAACCCGCTGAACACAGATACGCAGTATTTT. The encoded protein is CASSVNPLNTDTQYF.

As regards this clonotype: An end of the junction does not agree with germline; a read error may underlie this. The chain couples TRBV20-1 to TRBJ2-3; the D gene is possibly TRBD2 (7 bases). This CDR3 comprises 14 residues. CDR1 is DFQATT, CDR2 SNEGSKA, per germline (reference sequence). The CDR3 is CSTRGGGNTDTQYF. CDR3 in DNA: TGCAGTACTAGAGGGGGGGGGAACACAGATACGCAGTATTTT.